These 10 T cell receptor beta chains were all obtained from the same sample, sequenced in a study of cytomegalovirus exposure and HLA in healthy donors. The study ran its PCR with 60 Vbeta and 13 Jbeta primers. The assay was immunoSEQ multiplex PCR, and TCRdb's table has in-frame clones only and misses some. Of 90,000 to 110,000 clones in the sample, just under 70% were seen once. Sequenced: PBMCs. The receptor source for this set is a woman in her sixties or seventies in good health and CMV-seropositive.

The rearrangement joins TRBV6-1 to TRBJ2-5, with TRBD2 matching over 7 bases. J was trimmed by 4 bases and V by 4 bases; bases with no gene match: 15. Germline loops: CDR1 MNHNS, CDR2 SASEGT. CDR3 length equals 17 residues. CDR3 DNA sequence: TGTGCCAGCAGTGCGTCCCCCACCCGGGGGGTCGGAGAGACCCAGTACTTC. Encoded protein: CASSASPTRGVGETQYF.

The chain is built from TRBV19 and TRBJ2-5; D gene unclear. The CDR3 consists of 13 residues. The V gene's germline CDR1 is LNHDA and CDR2 SQIVND (reference sequence). Trimming stripped 3 bases from V and 4 bases from J, with 9 bases between. The CDR3 loop is CASSITSTETQYF. The CDR3 bases are TGTGCCAGTAGTATTACGAGCACAGAGACCCAGTACTTC.

This chain connects TRBV6-5 to TRBJ1-4; 10 bases are a match to TRBD1. V lost 6 bases to trimming and J lost 11 bases; unmatched junction nucleotides: 6. The CDR3 contains 13 residues. CDR1 is MNHEY and CDR2 is SVGAGI in the germline V gene. CDR3 coding DNA: TGTGCCAGCAGCCGGACAGGGGGGTTTAAACTGTTTTTT. It codes for CASSRTGGFKLFF.

The rearrangement joins TRBV6-5 to TRBJ2-3; 10 nucleotides agree with TRBD1. The CDR3 sequence is 15 residues long. Germline-derived CDR1 and CDR2 are MNHEY and SVGAGI. V was clipped by 6 bases and J by 3 bases; unmatched bases: 6. The CDR3: CASRATGGWTDTQYF. Here the CDR3 DNA reads TGTGCCAGCAGAGCGACAGGGGGCTGGACAGATACGCAGTATTTT.

The chain is built from TRBV4-2 and TRBJ1-3, with a weak D call TRBD1 (5 bases). The V end was cut by 0 bases, the J end by 0 bases, with 15 bases between. The CDR3 length is 18 residues. The germline CDR1 and CDR2 sequences are LGHNA and YNFKEQ. The CDR3 DNA reads as TGTGCCAGCAGCCAAGAAGGGGCTTTCGGCATCTCTGGAAACACCATATATTTT. This translates into CASSQEGAFGISGNTIYF.

The CDR3 loop is CASSLLAGAGTDTQYF. As DNA, the CDR3 is TGTGCCAGCAGCTTACTAGCGGGAGCGGGCACAGATACGCAGTATTTT. V gene TRBV7-6 combines with J gene TRBJ2-3; 10 bases fit TRBD2. This CDR3 is built from 16 residues. Trimming at V came to 2 bases and at J to 1 base, leaving 3 bases not matched to a gene. Germline values: CDR1 SGHVS, CDR2 FNYEAQ.

The V gene is TRBV4-2, the J gene TRBJ2-1, with a tentative D call TRBD2 (5 bases). Germline values: CDR1 LGHNA, CDR2 YNFKEQ. CDR3 length: 17 residues. Trimming took 4 bases from V and 1 from J, leaving 17 bases between them. The CDR3 coding sequence is TGTGCCAGCAGCCCGAGGGCAGGTCCGACATCCTACAATGAGCAGTTCTTC. Its protein is CASSPRAGPTSYNEQFF.

This clone was found a few times. V is TRBV5-8 and J is TRBJ1-6; 7 bases match TRBD1. CDR3 length: 16 amino acids. Trimming cost V 3 bases and J 8 bases; bases outside gene matches: 11. The germline gives CDR1 SGHTS, CDR2 YDEGEE. CDR3 loop: CASSSPSGGNDSPLHF. In DNA, the CDR3 is TGTGCCAGCAGCTCCCCGTCAGGGGGAAATGATTCACCCCTCCACTTT.

This clone came up a few times. The chain couples TRBV14 to TRBJ2-5; the match to TRBD2 covers 7 bases. The V gene's germline CDR1 is SGHDN and CDR2 FVKESK. This CDR3 contains 15 residues. The ends lost 0 bases at V and 7 bases at J; junction bases unmatched: 8. The CDR3 DNA follows: TGTGCCAGCAGCCAAGATGCTAGCGGTCGTCGGACCCAGTACTTC. Encoded protein: CASSQDASGRRTQYF.

CDR3 sequence reads: CASSPLSGNTEAFF. CDR3 DNA sequence: TGTGCCAGCTCACCACTCTCAGGGAACACTGAAGCTTTCTTT. The gene calls are TRBV18 and TRBJ1-1; D is undetermined. CDR3 length equals 14 residues. Germline CDR1 is KGHSH and CDR2 is LQKENI. V lost 1 base, J lost 1 base, and 7 bases lay in between.